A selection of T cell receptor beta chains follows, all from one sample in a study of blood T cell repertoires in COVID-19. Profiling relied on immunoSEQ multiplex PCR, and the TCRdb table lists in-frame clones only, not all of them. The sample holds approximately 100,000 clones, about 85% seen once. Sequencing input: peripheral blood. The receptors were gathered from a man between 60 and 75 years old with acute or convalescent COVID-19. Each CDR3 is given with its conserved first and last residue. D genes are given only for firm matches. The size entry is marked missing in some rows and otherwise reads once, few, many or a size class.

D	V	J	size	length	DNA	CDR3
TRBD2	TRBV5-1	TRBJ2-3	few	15	TGCGCCAGCAGCTCCGGACTAGTCCGCACAGATACGCAGTATTTT	CASSSGLVRTDTQYF
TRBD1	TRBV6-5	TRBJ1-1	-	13	TGTGCCAGCCGCAGGGGGGTAGACACTGAAGCTTTCTTT	CASRRGVDTEAFF
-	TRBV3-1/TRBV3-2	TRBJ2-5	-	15	TGTGCCAGCAGCCAAGCCCCCAGGGCTCGGGAGACCCAGTACTTC	CASSQAPRARETQYF
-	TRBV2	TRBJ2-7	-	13	TGTGCCAGCAGGGGGGCCGCCCTCTACGAGCAGTACTTC	CASRGAALYEQYF
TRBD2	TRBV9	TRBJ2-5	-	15	TGTGCCAGCAGTACATTAGCGGGAGGGGTGGAGACCCAGTACTTC	CASSTLAGGVETQYF
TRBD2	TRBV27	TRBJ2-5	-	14	TGTGCCAGCAGTTTAATGGGGGGGGGAGAGACCCAGTACTTC	CASSLMGGGETQYF
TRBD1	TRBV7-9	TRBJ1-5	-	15	TGTGCCAGCAGCTTGACAGGGGGCGAAACTCAGCCCCAGCATTTT	CASSLTGGETQPQHF
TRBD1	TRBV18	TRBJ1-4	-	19	TGTGCCAGCTCACCCCCGGTTGGACAGGGTATTCTCCCTAATGAAAAACTGTTTTTT	CASSPPVGQGILPNEKLFF
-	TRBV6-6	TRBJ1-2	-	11	TGTGCCAGCAGTTACTCGGGACACGGAAACTTC	CASSYSGHGNF
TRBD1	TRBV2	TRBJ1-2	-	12	TGTGCCAGCTCGGGACAGGCCTATGGCTACACCTTC	CASSGQAYGYTF
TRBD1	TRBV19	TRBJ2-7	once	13	TGTGCCAGCCGGAACGGACAGGGCTTCGAGCAGTACTTC	CASRNGQGFEQYF
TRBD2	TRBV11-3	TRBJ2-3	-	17	TGTGCCAGCAGCTTACCCAAGGGACTAGCGGTGGGTGATACGCAGTATTTT	CASSLPKGLAVGDTQYF
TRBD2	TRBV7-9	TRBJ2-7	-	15	TGTGCCAGCAGCGGGGCGGGGGGTGTTGGTTACGAGCAGTACTTC	CASSGAGGVGYEQYF
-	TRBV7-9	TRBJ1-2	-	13	TGTGCCAGCAGTTTCACAGGCGTTAGGGGCTACACCTTC	CASSFTGVRGYTF
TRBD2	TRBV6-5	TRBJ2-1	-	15	TGTGCCAGCAGCCGGACTAGCGGGAGTTTCGATGAGCAGTTCTTC	CASSRTSGSFDEQFF
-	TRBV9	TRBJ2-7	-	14	TGTGCCAGCAGCGTAACCAATTATCGAGGCGAGCAGTACTTC	CASSVTNYRGEQYF
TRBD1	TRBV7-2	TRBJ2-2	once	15	TGTGCCAGCAGCTTACGGGACAGGGGCACCGGGGAGCTGTTTTTT	CASSLRDRGTGELFF
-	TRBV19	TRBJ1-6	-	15	TGTGCCAGTAGTAGGACTGAAGCTTCGGGTTCACCCCTCCACTTT	CASSRTEASGSPLHF
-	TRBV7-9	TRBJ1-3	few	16	TGTGCCAGCAGCTTAGCTCCGAGGCTAGCTGGAAACACCATATATTTT	CASSLAPRLAGNTIYF
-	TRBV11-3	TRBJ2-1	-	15	TGTGCCAGCAGCTTCTTGAGCGGCCCCTACAATGAGCAGTTCTTC	CASSFLSGPYNEQFF
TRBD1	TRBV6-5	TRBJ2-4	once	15	TGTGCCAGCAGTTACTGGCCAGGGGGTGAAAACATTCAGTACTTC	CASSYWPGGENIQYF
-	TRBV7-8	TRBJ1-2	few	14	TGTGCCAGCAGCGGACTCCCGAACGGCTATGGCTACACCTTC	CASSGLPNGYGYTF
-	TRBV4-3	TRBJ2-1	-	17	TGCGCCAGCAGCCGAGTTTTTACGGTCGGCTCCTACAATGAGCAGTTCTTC	CASSRVFTVGSYNEQFF
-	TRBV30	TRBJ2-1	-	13	TGTGCCTGGCGGGGGACAGCGCCCAATGAGCAGTTCTTC	CAWRGTAPNEQFF
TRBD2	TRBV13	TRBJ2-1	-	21	TGTGCCAGCAGCCCAATGGGTGGGACTAGCGGAACACCTTGGTCCTACAATGAGCAGTTCTTC	CASSPMGGTSGTPWSYNEQFF
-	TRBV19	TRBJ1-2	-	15	TGTGCCAGTAGGGAAGGAACCACTACTAACTATGGCTACACCTTC	CASREGTTTNYGYTF
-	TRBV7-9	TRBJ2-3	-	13	TGTGCAAGCACCATATCTAGCACAGATACGCAGTATTTT	CASTISSTDTQYF
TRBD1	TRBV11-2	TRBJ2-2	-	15	TGTGCCAGCAGCTTACAGGGGGCGGGCACCGGGGAGCTGTTTTTT	CASSLQGAGTGELFF
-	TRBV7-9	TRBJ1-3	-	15	TGTGCCAGCAGCTTAGTCCGGGACTCTGGAAACACCATATATTTT	CASSLVRDSGNTIYF
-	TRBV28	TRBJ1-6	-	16	TGTGCCAGCAGTTTATGGACGGGACTACCCAATTCACCCCTCCACTTT	CASSLWTGLPNSPLHF
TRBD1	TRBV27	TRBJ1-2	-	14	TGTGCCAGCAGTCCAGCGGACAGGGGATATGGCTACACCTTC	CASSPADRGYGYTF
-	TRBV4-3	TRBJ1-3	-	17	TGCGCCAGCAGCCAAGGACCTACAGGCAGCTCTGGAAACACCATATATTTT	CASSQGPTGSSGNTIYF
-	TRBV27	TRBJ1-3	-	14	TGTGCCACCAGGCCACAGGCCTCTGGAAACACCATATATTTT	CATRPQASGNTIYF
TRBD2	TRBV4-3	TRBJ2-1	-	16	TGCGCCAGCAGCCAAGGGACTAGCGGGAGTTACAATGAGCAGTTCTTC	CASSQGTSGSYNEQFF
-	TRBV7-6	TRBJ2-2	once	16	TGTGCCAGCAGCCCCATAGGCGGGACGAACACCGGGGAGCTGTTTTTT	CASSPIGGTNTGELFF
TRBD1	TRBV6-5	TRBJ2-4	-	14	TGTGCCAGCTCTACACCCGACAGGGGGAACATTCAGTACTTC	CASSTPDRGNIQYF
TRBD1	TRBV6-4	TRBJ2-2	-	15	TGTGCCAGCAGTGAACAGGGGGCAAGCACCGGGGAGCTGTTTTTT	CASSEQGASTGELFF
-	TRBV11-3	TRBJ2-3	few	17	TGTGCCAGCAGCTTAGACGGGACAAATGCCGGCACAGATACGCAGTATTTT	CASSLDGTNAGTDTQYF
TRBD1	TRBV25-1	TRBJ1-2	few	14	TGTGCCAGCAGTGAACGAGCGACAGGGGACGGCTACACCTTC	CASSERATGDGYTF
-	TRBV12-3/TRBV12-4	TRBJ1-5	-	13	TGTGCCAGCAGTTTTTCGGGGGATCAGCCCCAGCATTTT	CASSFSGDQPQHF
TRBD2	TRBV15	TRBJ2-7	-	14	TGTGCCACCAGCAGATATAGCGGGAGCTACGAGCAGTACTTC	CATSRYSGSYEQYF